Shown below are 10 T cell receptor beta chains from a single sample sequenced in a study of T cells in Graves' hyperthyroidism and ophthalmopathy. What was amplified from RNA transcripts were TCR beta CDR3 regions. Carried out on the TCR CDR3, a first-round RT-PCR used the HTBI primer set. TCRdb reanalysed the multiplex PCR reads using MiXCR and keeps one entry per CDR3 protein. The sample consists of around 490,000 distinct CDR3 sequences, 15% to 20% of them appearing once. The specimen sequenced was blood. These receptors came from a man in his forties with Graves' ophthalmopathy.

This chain joins TRBV29-1 and TRBJ1-2, with a weak D call TRBD1 (5 bases). The CDR3 loop spans 12 amino acids. CDR1 is SQVTM and CDR2 is ANQGSEA in the germline V gene. V lost 6 bases to trimming and J lost 3 bases, with 11 bases between them. CDR3 protein: CSVAGFDYGYTF. The DNA of the CDR3 is TGCAGCGTCGCAGGGTTTGACTATGGCTACACCTTC.

This clonotype was observed a handful of times. The CDR3 here is CASSIATVGETQYF. CDR3 DNA: TGCGCCAGCAGCATCGCCACGGTCGGAGAGACCCAGTACTTC. This rearrangement joins TRBV5-1 to TRBJ2-5; no reliable D call. The V end lost 4 bases, the J end lost 4 bases, and 14 bases lay between the germline ends. The CDR3 extends over 14 amino acids. Germline assignment: CDR1 SGHRS and CDR2 YFSETQ.

Concerning this clonotype itself: This may stem from a read error, because a much larger clone lies one nucleotide away. This chain connects TRBV11-2 to TRBJ2-7; tentatively, D is TRBD1 or TRBD2 (6 bases each). V was cut by 1 base and J by 2 bases, with 9 bases left in between. The CDR3 extends over 14 amino acids. CDR1 is SGHAT and CDR2 is FQNNGV in the germline V gene. For the CDR3, the DNA is TGTGCCAGCAGCTTAGGGGGGGCCGCCTACGAGCAGTACTTC. This codes for CASSLGGAAYEQYF.

The rearrangement uses TRBV7-2 and TRBJ2-4, with 16 positions matching TRBD2. The CDR3 runs to 15 residues. Germline V gene lookup returns CDR1 SGHTA and CDR2 FQGNSA. V trimming: 5 bases; J trimming: 12 bases; junction bases outside the gene matches: 7. The CDR3 nucleotides are TGTGCCAGCAGCCGGGGACTAGCGGGGGGGGGGGGTCAGTACTTC. Its translation is CASSRGLAGGGGQYF. Supplemented by reference TRBV7-2 and TRBJ2-4, the full variable domain reads GAGVSQSPSNKVTEKGKDVELRCDPISGHTALYWYRQSLGQGLEFLIYFQGNSAPDKSGLPSDRFSAERTGGSVSTLTIQRTQQEDSAVYLCASSRGLAGGGGQYFGAGTRLSVL.

This clonotype was seen more than once but under ten times. The chain is built from TRBV7-2 and TRBJ2-3; D may be TRBD1 (6 bases). This CDR3 has 17 residues. CDR1 is SGHTA and CDR2 is FQGNSA in the germline V gene. V was shortened by 2 bases and J by 0 bases, with 15 bases between the two germline ends. CDR3 protein: CASSLSRGSLSTDTQYF. CDR3 nucleotide sequence: TGTGCCAGCAGCTTAAGCAGGGGCAGCCTTAGCACAGATACGCAGTATTTT.

The sample holds many counts of this clonotype. This chain joins TRBV5-1 and TRBJ2-7; the match to TRBD2 covers 9 bases. Germline loops: CDR1 SGHRS, CDR2 YFSETQ. This CDR3 is built from 15 residues. J was trimmed by 6 bases and V by 0 bases; bases with no gene match: 7. The CDR3: CASSLAGGLAREQYF. The CDR3 region has the DNA TGCGCCAGCAGCTTGGCCGGGGGACTAGCTCGCGAGCAGTACTTC.

V is TRBV14 and J is TRBJ2-4; D not certain. Germline assignment: CDR1 SGHDN and CDR2 FVKESK. The V gene lost 0 bases and the J gene lost 6 bases, with 12 bases spanning the gap. CDR3 size: 15 residues. The CDR3 nucleotides read TGTGCCAGCAGCCAAGATCGGAGCCCTTTAAACATTCAGTACTTC. Translating it yields CASSQDRSPLNIQYF.

This clonotype was detected ten times or more. The V gene is TRBV20-1, the J gene TRBJ1-3; D is perhaps TRBD1 (5 bases). Germline CDR1 is DFQATT and CDR2 is SNEGSKA (reference sequence). The CDR3 has 15 amino acids. V was pared by 0 bases and J by 3 bases, with 12 bases between. The CDR3 DNA sequence: TGCAGTGCTAGAGAGCGGGGGATCCGTGGAAACACCATATATTTT. This codes for CSARERGIRGNTIYF.

This clonotype has a handful of counts. Compared with germline, one end of the junction differs, possibly owing to a read error. The chain recombines TRBV11-3 with TRBJ2-1; D not resolved. CDR1 is SGHNT and CDR2 is YENEEA in the germline V gene. This CDR3 is 14 amino acids long. CDR3 nucleotide sequence: TGTGCCAGCAGCTCGCCCCTTCATTCCAATGAGCAGCTCTTC. Its protein product is CASSSPLHSNEQLF.

The rearrangement links TRBV7-6 to TRBJ2-1; the D call may be TRBD1 or TRBD2 (5 bases each). The CDR3 is 13 residues long. V lost 5 bases, J lost 12 bases, and 17 bases lay in between. In germline, CDR1 is SGHVS, CDR2 FNYEAQ. The CDR3 nucleotides are TGTGCCAGCAGCGCCACACTAGGGGACGGGCAGTTCTTC. Amino acids: CASSATLGDGQFF.